The entry that follows covers one TCR beta chain sequence. Its matching antigen is unknown. Using immunoSEQ multiplex PCR, the repertoire was profiled, and TCRdb retains in-frame clones only, with some absent. The repertoire has 850,000 to 1,200,000 clones, 60% to 80% of them found once; the top ten carry about 1.5%. V lost 5 bases and J 5 bases, leaving 9 bases between the germline ends. Germline V lookup: CDR1 ENHRY, CDR2 SYGVKD. The CDR3 is 12 amino acids. The sample belongs to a study of shared clonotypes between healthy human individuals. Across the whole study: A donor's plate count was three for CD4 naive and three for CD4 memory; CD8 naive had two and CD8 memory one. Study-wide results and limits: About 5% of naive CD4 clonotypes were shared across a handful of donors.

It was into CD45RA+ naive and CD45RA-negative memory subsets that the CD4+ cells were split. The source is a man aged 18 to 29 in good health. The sequenced material came from memory CD4+ T cells sorted from blood. The sample's subset: CD45RA-negative fraction. The V and J genes are TRBV10-3 and TRBJ2-5; D call uncertain. DNA of the CDR3: TGTGCCATCAGTCCCAATTCCGAGACCCAGTACTTC. Translated: CAISPNSETQYF.